This TCR beta chain was documented in a study of PD-L1 blockade in urothelial cancer. At the level of the study: It was at 3 weeks (second dose) and 6 weeks after treatment start that blood was analyzed.

Time point of the sample: pretreatment peripheral blood. Between 1 and 8 samples, pretreatment and on-treatment, were given by each patient. Trimming pared 1 base from V and 0 bases from J, leaving 16 bases between. Looked up from germline, CDR1 is SGHAT and CDR2 is FQNNGV. The CDR3 is 18 amino acids. Synthetic spike-ins, TCR analog templates, were added into each PCR. This table comes from immunoSEQ multiplex PCR, and its TCRdb copy is limited to in-frame clones, with some not included. The top ten hold 2% to 2.5% of the sample, which has roughly 95,000 clones, about nine tenths seen once. This sample comprised PBMCs, obtained around atezolizumab (anti-PD-L1) treatment. This receptor was taken from a man aged 55 to 70 with urothelial cancer. V is TRBV11-2 and J is TRBJ1-3; D not resolved. The CDR3 protein is CASSLGVGVSTSGNTIYF. The CDR3, as DNA: TGTGCCAGCAGCTTAGGTGTGGGAGTCAGTACCTCTGGAAACACCATATATTTT.